This T cell receptor (beta chain) comes out of a study of T cell responses to AZD1222 COVID-19 vaccine. Whole-study findings and limits: Two AZD1222 doses significantly raised spike-specific TCR breadth and depth over controls. Unmutated variant regions reportedly attract nearly half of all spike-specific TCRs.

Clones were sequenced by immunoSEQ multiplex PCR, and TCRdb holds only the in-frame ones, with some missing. The sample has some 170,000 clones, roughly nine tenths seen once. Concerning this clone itself: Its antigen is still unknown.

The CDR3 covers 14 residues. Looked up from germline, CDR1 is SNHLY and CDR2 is FYNNEI. The V end lost 6 bases, the J end lost 0 bases, and 6 bases lay between the germline ends. V is TRBV2 and J is TRBJ2-6; D gene uncertain. The sample here was peripheral blood, taken on day 0 of AZD1222 vaccination. The TCR originated in an adult in good health. The CDR3 spells CASSPSSGANVLTF. CDR3 in DNA: TGTGCCAGCAGCCCGAGCTCTGGGGCCAACGTCCTGACTTTC.